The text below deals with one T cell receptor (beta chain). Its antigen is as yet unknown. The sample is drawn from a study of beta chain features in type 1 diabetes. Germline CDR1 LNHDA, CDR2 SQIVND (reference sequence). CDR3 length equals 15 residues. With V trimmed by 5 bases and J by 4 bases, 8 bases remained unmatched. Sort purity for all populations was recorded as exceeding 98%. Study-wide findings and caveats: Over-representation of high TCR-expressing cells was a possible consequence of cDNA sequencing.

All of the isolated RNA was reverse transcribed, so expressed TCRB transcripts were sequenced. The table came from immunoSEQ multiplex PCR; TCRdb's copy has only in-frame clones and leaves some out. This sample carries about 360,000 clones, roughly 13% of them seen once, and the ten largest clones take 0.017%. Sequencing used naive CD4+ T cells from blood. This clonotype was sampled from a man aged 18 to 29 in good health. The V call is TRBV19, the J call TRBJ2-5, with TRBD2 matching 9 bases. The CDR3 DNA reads TGTGCCAGTAGTGGTAGCGGGAGAATCGCAGAGACCCAGTACTTC. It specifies CASSGSGRIAETQYF.